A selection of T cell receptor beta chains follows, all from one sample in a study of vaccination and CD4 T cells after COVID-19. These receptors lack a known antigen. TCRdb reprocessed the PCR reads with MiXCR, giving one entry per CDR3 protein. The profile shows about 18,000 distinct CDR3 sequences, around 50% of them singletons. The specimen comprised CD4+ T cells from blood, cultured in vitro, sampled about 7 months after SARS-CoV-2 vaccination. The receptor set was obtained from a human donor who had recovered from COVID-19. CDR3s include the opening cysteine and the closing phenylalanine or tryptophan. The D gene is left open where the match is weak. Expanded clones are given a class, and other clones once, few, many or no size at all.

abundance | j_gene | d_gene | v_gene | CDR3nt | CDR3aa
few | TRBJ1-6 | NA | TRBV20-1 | TGCAGTGCTAGAGGGGCCTCCCTGGCCAGCTCACCCCTCCACTTT | CSARGASLASSPLHF
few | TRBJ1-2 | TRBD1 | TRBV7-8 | TGTGCCAGCAGCTTGGTGGGACAGGGGATCTCCTATGGCTACACCTTC | CASSLVGQGISYGYTF
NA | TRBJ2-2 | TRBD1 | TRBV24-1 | TGTGCCACCAGTGATTCTGGGACAGGGATGACCGGGGAGCTGTTTTTT | CATSDSGTGMTGELFF
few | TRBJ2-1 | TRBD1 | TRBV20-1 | TGCAGTGCTAGACCGGGACAGGGACTCGGGTGGAACAATGAGCAGTTCTTC | CSARPGQGLGWNNEQFF
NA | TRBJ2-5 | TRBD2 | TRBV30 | TGTGCCGTGGCCCGCCAGTGGACTAGCGGGGGGGTGGAGACCCAGTACTTC | CAVARQWTSGGVETQYF
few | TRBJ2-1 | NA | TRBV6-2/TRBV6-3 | TGTGCCAGCAGTTACTGGCCCAACAATGAGCAGTTCTTC | CASSYWPNNEQFF
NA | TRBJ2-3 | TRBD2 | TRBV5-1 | TGCGCCAGCCGCCGTGAGCGGGGAGACTCTAGCACAGATACGCAGTATTTT | CASRRERGDSSTDTQYF
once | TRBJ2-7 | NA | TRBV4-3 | TGCGCCAGCAGCCAAGATCACGAAACAGAGCAGTACTTC | CASSQDHETEQYF
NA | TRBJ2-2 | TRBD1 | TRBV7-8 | TGTGCCAGCAGCTGGGGACAGGGGAGAAACACCGGGGAGCTGTTTTTT | CASSWGQGRNTGELFF
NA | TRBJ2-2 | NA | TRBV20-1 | TGCAGTGCTGGCCATCCGAACACCGGGGAGCTGTTTTTT | CSAGHPNTGELFF
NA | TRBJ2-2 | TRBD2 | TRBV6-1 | TGTGCCAGCAAAGGACTAGCGGGGCCCGGGGAGCTGTTTTTT | CASKGLAGPGELFF
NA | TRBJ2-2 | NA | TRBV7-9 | TGTGCCAGCAGCTTAGGGGGACTCGTGGCCGGGGAGCTGTTTTTT | CASSLGGLVAGELFF
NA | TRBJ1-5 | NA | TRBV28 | TGTGCCAGCAGTTTGGGGGGCCGGTCGGGTCAGCCCCAGCATTTT | CASSLGGRSGQPQHF
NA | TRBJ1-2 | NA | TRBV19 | TGTGCCAGTAGAAGATCCCTTGCCTATGGCTACACCTTC | CASRRSLAYGYTF
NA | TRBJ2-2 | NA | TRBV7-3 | TGTGCCAGCAGCTTACAGGTGAACACCGGGGAGCTGTTTTTT | CASSLQVNTGELFF
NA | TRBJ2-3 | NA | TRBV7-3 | TGTGCCAGCAGCTTACTAACAGGCGACATTGGTACGCAGTATTTT | CASSLLTGDIGTQYF
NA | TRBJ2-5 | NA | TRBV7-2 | TGTGCCAGCAGTTACCAGTCGGCGGGACAAGAGACCCAGTACTTC | CASSYQSAGQETQYF
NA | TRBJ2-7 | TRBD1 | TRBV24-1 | TGTGCCACCAGTGACTCGGGACAGGGCGGGGACGAGCAGTACTTC | CATSDSGQGGDEQYF
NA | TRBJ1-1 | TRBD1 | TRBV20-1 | TGCAGTGCTAGAGTTCGGACAGGGGGTGCTGAAGCTTTCTTT | CSARVRTGGAEAFF
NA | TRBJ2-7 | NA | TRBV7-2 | TGTGCCAGCAGCTTCGCCTCTCACAAGGACTACGAGCAGTACTTC | CASSFASHKDYEQYF
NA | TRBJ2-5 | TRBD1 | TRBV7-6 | TGTGCCAGCAGTCAGCCACAGGGGGCATATGAGACCCAGTACTTC | CASSQPQGAYETQYF
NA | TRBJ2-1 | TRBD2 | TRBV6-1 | TGTGCCAGCAGTCGCTTCAGCGGGGGGGCATCCTACAATGAGCAGTTCTTC | CASSRFSGGASYNEQFF
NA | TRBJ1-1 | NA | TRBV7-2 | TGTGCCAGCAGCTTAAGGGGGGCTCGTCTGAACACTGAAGCTTTCTTT | CASSLRGARLNTEAFF
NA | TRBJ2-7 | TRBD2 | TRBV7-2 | TGTGCCAGCAGCTTTGCTAGCGGCTCCTACGAGCAGTACTTC | CASSFASGSYEQYF
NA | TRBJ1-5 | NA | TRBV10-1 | TGCGCCAGCAGCATTGCTTCCAATCAGCCCCAGCATTTT | CASSIASNQPQHF
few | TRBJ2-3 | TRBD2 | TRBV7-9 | TGTGCCAGCAGCTTAGCCCCTAGCGGCAAAGTTAGCACAGATACGCAGTATTTT | CASSLAPSGKVSTDTQYF
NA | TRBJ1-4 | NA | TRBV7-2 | TGTGCCAGCAGCCTAATGGGCTCCAATGAAAAACTGTTTTTT | CASSLMGSNEKLFF
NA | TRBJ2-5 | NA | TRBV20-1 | TGCAGTGCTAACCCCCTCGCGAGGGAGACCCAGTACTTC | CSANPLARETQYF
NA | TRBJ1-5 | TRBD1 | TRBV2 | TGTGCCAGCAGTCCGAGGGGACAGGGGAGTTCTTTGGCCCAGCATTTT | CASSPRGQGSSLAQHF
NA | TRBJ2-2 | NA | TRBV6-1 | TGTGCCAGCAGCCCGTACGGCACCGGGGAGCTGTTTTTT | CASSPYGTGELFF
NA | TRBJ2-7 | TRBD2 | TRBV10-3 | TGTGCCATCGGGACTAGCGGTAGCAATGAGCAGTACTTC | CAIGTSGSNEQYF
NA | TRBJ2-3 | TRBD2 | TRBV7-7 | TGTGCTAGCAGCAGACTAGCGGGGAGTGGGGATACGCAGTATTTT | CASSRLAGSGDTQYF
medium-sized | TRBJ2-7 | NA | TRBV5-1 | TGCGCCAGCAGCTTTATGTACAAAGGAAGTTCCTACGAGCAGTACTTC | CASSFMYKGSSYEQYF
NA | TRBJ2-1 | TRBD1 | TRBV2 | TGTGCCAGCAGTGAAGCGAGAGGGGGCGTCAGTGAGCAGTTCTTC | CASSEARGGVSEQFF
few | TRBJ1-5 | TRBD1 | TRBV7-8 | TGTGCCAGCAGCTTATCGGCGGCAGGGGGCTATCAGCCCCAGCATTTT | CASSLSAAGGYQPQHF
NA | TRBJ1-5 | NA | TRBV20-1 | TGCAGTGCTTCCCCCACGCGTAATCAGCCCCGGCATTTT | CSASPTRNQPRHF
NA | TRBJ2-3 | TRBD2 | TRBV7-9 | TGTGCCAGCAGCAGCCCGGGCGGGAGTAGGACAGATACGCAGTATTTT | CASSSPGGSRTDTQYF
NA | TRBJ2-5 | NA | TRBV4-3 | TGCGCCAGCAGCCAAGACTGGGGGCAAGAGACCCAGTACTTC | CASSQDWGQETQYF
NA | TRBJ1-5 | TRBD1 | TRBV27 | TGTGCCAGCAGTTATGCAGGGGGCGAGGTCCAGCCCCAGCATTTT | CASSYAGGEVQPQHF
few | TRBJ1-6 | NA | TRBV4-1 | TGCGCCAGCAGCCAAGCCCCTCGGGGGGCGTCCGGTTCACCCCTCCACTTT | CASSQAPRGASGSPLHF
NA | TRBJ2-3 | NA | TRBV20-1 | TGCAGTGCTAGCCGAGGGGCAGATACGCAGTATTTT | CSASRGADTQYF
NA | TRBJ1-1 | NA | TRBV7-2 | TGTGCCAGCAGCTTATGGAGGAACACTGAAGCTTTCTTT | CASSLWRNTEAFF
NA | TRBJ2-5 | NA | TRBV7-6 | TGTGCCAGCAGCTTAGCGCCGGACCACCAAGAGACCCAGTACTTC | CASSLAPDHQETQYF
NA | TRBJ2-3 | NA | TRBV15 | TGTGCCACCAGCACCGGATCCGCCGGCGATACGCAGTATTTT | CATSTGSAGDTQYF
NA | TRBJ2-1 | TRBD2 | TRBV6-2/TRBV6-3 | TGTGCCAGCAGTCCGCAAAGCGGGAGGGCGGGAAATGAGCAGTTCTTC | CASSPQSGRAGNEQFF
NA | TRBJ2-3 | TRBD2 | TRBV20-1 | TGCAGTGCTAGAAAGGCGGGGGGGTCGGAAGATACGCAGTATTTT | CSARKAGGSEDTQYF
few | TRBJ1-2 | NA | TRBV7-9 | TGTGCCAGCAGCAGCCGACAGAATAACTATGGCTACACCTTC | CASSSRQNNYGYTF
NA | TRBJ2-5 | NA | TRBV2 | TGTGCCAGCAGTGGAACAGGGGGAGGGGAGACCCAGTACTTC | CASSGTGGGETQYF
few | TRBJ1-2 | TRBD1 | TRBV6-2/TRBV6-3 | TGTGCCAGCAGTTACGTACGGACAGGGGGCGGCTATGGCTACACCTTC | CASSYVRTGGGYGYTF
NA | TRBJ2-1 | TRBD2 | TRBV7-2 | TGTGCCAGCAGCTTAGCGGCCCCCTGGAGGAGCGGGATTCTCGATGAGCAGTTCTTC | CASSLAAPWRSGILDEQFF